This TCR beta chain was sequenced in a study of T-cell reconstitution after alpha-beta-depleted transplantation in children. Study-wide findings and caveats: Several hundred expanded graft clones reportedly gave rise to the alpha-beta T cells present about two months after transplant. When one year had passed after transplant, most T-cell counts and diversity came from newly produced T cells. Surviving recipient T cells and thymic progenitors accounted for the high day-60 TCRbeta diversity observed in some patients.

The sample holds a few counts of this clonotype. Antigen: not known. The V end was cut by 5 bases, the J end by 3 bases, with 14 bases between. CDR1 is MDHEN and CDR2 is SYDVKM in the germline V gene. There are 14 residues in the CDR3. During its preparation, the TCRbeta library received unique molecular identifiers. A single record per CDR3 protein comes from TCRdb applying MiXCR to the PCR reads. In the table there are about 830,000 distinct CDR3 sequences, roughly 16% of which are singletons. The sequence was obtained from a male patient aged 10 to 17 who had a stem cell transplant for acute lymphoblastic leukemia, so the T cells may come from the graft donor. This chain links TRBV28 with TRBJ2-7, with D maybe TRBD1 (7 bases). Source: PBMCs, mostly from graft donor cells, taken 360 days after TCRalphabeta/CD19-depleted stem cell transplant. CDR3 in amino acids: CASSIRQGGYEQYF. The CDR3 region has the DNA TGTGCCAGCAGTATACGACAGGGAGGCTACGAGCAGTACTTC.